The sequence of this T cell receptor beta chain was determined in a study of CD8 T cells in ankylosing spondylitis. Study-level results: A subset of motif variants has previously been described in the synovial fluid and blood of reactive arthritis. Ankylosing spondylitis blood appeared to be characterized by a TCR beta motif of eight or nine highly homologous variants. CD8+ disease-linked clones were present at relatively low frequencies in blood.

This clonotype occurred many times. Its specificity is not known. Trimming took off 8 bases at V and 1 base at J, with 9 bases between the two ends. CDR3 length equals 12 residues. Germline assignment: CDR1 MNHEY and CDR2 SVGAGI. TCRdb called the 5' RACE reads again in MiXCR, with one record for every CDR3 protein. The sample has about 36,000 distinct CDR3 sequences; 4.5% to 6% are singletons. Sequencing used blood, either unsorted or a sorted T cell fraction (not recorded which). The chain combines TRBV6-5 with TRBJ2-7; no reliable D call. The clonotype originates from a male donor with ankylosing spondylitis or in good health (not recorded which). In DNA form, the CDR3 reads TGTGCCAGCCAAGGTTTTTCCTACGAGCAGTACTTC. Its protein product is CASQGFSYEQYF.